One sample yielded the 23 T cell receptor beta chains listed below, sequenced in a study of monozygotic twins with inflammatory bowel disease. TCRdb reprocessed the 5' RACE reads and reports one entry per CDR3 protein, with no DNA. Its listing shows about 210,000 distinct CDR3 sequences. What was sequenced was blood. The receptors were gathered from a human donor with ulcerative colitis or Crohn's disease, or a healthy co-twin of an affected twin (not recorded which).

The rearrangement links TRBV15 to TRBJ2-1; TCRdb picks TRBD1, but there is no DNA to check that call. CDR3 size: 18 residues. The V gene's germline CDR1 is LNHNV and CDR2 YYDKDF (reference sequence). This CDR3 reads CATSRDLVAAPIYNEQFF.

The V and J genes are TRBV5-4 and TRBJ2-6. Germline CDR1 reads SGHNT; CDR2 reads YYREEE (reference sequence). The CDR3 totals 15 residues. CDR3 in amino acids: CASSGLVAGANVLTF.

The rearrangement joins TRBV30 to TRBJ2-3; TCRdb indicates TRBD2, and absent DNA this call remains unverified. Germline V gives CDR1 GTSNPN, CDR2 SVGIG (reference sequence). The CDR3 contains 17 residues. The CDR3 spells CAWSSAQLAVSTDTQYF.

The V and J genes are TRBV5-1 and TRBJ2-1; TCRdb returns TRBD2, unconfirmable since there is no DNA. The CDR3 spans 18 residues. CDR1 and CDR2 from the germline V gene are SGHRS and YFSETQ. The CDR3 is CASSFRGGGLAGVNEQFF.

The chain joins TRBV7-9 to TRBJ2-5; as DNA is missing, the TRBD1 call by TCRdb cannot be tested. The CDR3 runs to 11 residues. Per germline, CDR1 SEHNR and CDR2 FQNEAQ (reference sequence). This CDR3 is CASSPVETQYF. The full variable domain, completed using reference TRBV7-9 and TRBJ2-5, is DTGVSQNPRHKITKRGQNVTFRCDPISEHNRLYWYRQTLGQGPEFLTYFQNEAQLEKSRLLSDRFSAERPKGSFSTLEIQRTEQGDSAMYLCASSPVETQYFGPGTRLLVL.

CDR3 sequence: CASRTGQGTNQPQHF. This chain joins TRBV6-2 or TRBV6-3 and TRBJ1-5; absent DNA, TCRdb's TRBD1 call cannot be checked. The germline gives CDR1 MNHEY, CDR2 SVGEGT. This CDR3 is built from 15 residues.

The V gene is TRBV7-2, the J gene TRBJ2-3; TCRdb's assignment of TRBD1 cannot be checked, as there is no DNA. Germline V lookup: CDR1 SGHTA, CDR2 FQGNSA. The CDR3 is 15 residues long. CDR3 sequence: CASSLTGGGTDTQYF.

The chain is built from TRBV2 and TRBJ1-5. This CDR3 has 15 residues. From germline, CDR1 is SNHLY and CDR2 FYNNEI. The CDR3 region is CASRFLPEPDQPQHF.

This sequence joins TRBV12-3 or TRBV12-4 and TRBJ2-5. The CDR3 sequence is 12 residues long. CDR3 loop: CASSLGDATQYF.

The genes are TRBV28 and TRBJ2-7; TCRdb calls TRBD1, which cannot be checked without DNA. The germline gives CDR1 MDHEN, CDR2 SYDVKM. The CDR3 runs 13 residues. This CDR3 reads CASSLPGNYEQYF.

The chain has TRBV7-2 and TRBJ1-4; TCRdb selects TRBD1, and the lack of DNA leaves this call unchecked. The CDR3 has 15 amino acids. The V gene's germline CDR1 is SGHTA and CDR2 FQGNSA. CDR3: CASSLRTGTGEKLFF.

This rearrangement joins TRBV6-5 to TRBJ2-7; there is no DNA to check the TCRdb D call of TRBD1. Germline V gene lookup returns CDR1 MNHEY and CDR2 SVGAGI. The CDR3 is made up of 14 amino acids. This CDR3 reads CASSYANGAAGQYF.

V is TRBV7-6 and J is TRBJ2-3; TCRdb's D gene call, TRBD1, goes unchecked for lack of DNA. The CDR3 runs to 14 residues. Germline V CDR1 and CDR2: SGHVS, FNYEAQ. The CDR3 sequence is CASTPDRDTDTQYF.

The genes are TRBV7-6 and TRBJ1-5. Germline V gene data show CDR1 as SGHVS and CDR2 as FNYEAQ. CDR3 length: 13 residues. The CDR3 here is CASSLGVNQPQHF.

The chain is built from TRBV20-1 and TRBJ2-1; with no DNA, the TCRdb D assignment of TRBD1 cannot be verified. Germline V gene data show CDR1 as DFQATT and CDR2 as SNEGSKA (reference sequence). The CDR3 runs to 13 residues. The CDR3 loop reads CSARQGMSLGVFF.

V gene TRBV6-5 combines with J gene TRBJ2-3; TCRdb's D call, TRBD2, is unchecked because there is no DNA. CDR3 length: 17 residues. CDR1 and CDR2 from the germline V gene are MNHEY and SVGAGI. CDR3 amino acids: CASSYSIAGGYVDTQYF.

This sequence joins TRBV7-8 and TRBJ1-1; TCRdb lists TRBD1, though no DNA is available to test this call. The CDR3 has 13 amino acids. CDR1 is SGHVS, CDR2 FQNEAQ, per germline. The CDR3 region is CASSRDRDTEAFF.

This chain links TRBV7-9 with TRBJ1-2; the TCRdb D gene call, TRBD1, has no DNA to confirm it. CDR3 length: 17 amino acids. The germline V gene has CDR1 SEHNR and CDR2 FQNEAQ (reference sequence). The CDR3 region is CASSRIHRGVYNYGYTF. Full variable domain (remainder filled in from reference TRBV7-9 and TRBJ1-2): DTGVSQNPRHKITKRGQNVTFRCDPISEHNRLYWYRQTLGQGPEFLTYFQNEAQLEKSRLLSDRFSAERPKGSFSTLEIQRTEQGDSAMYLCASSRIHRGVYNYGYTFGSGTRLTVV.

The chain carries TRBV2 and TRBJ2-1; TCRdb's D call of TRBD2 is untestable without DNA. The CDR3 spans 13 residues. Germline CDR1 reads SNHLY; CDR2 reads FYNNEI. This CDR3 is CASSPWEGYEQFF. The variable domain in full, completed from reference TRBV2 and TRBJ2-1, reads EPEVTQTPSHQVTQMGQEVILRCVPISNHLYFYWYRQILGQKVEFLVSFYNNEISEKSEIFDDQFSVERPDGSNFTLKIRSTKLEDSAMYFCASSPWEGYEQFFGPGTRLTVL.

V and J are TRBV20-1 and TRBJ2-2; TCRdb's D call, TRBD2, is unchecked because there is no DNA. This CDR3 spans 16 amino acids. Germline assignment: CDR1 DFQATT and CDR2 SNEGSKA (reference sequence). This CDR3 reads CSARETSGRNTGELFF.

The chain couples TRBV13 to TRBJ2-3. This CDR3 is built from 13 residues. Per the germline V gene, CDR1 is PRHDT and CDR2 is FYEKMQ (reference sequence). CDR3 residues: CASSLVRSDTQYF.

The genes are TRBV7-2 and TRBJ2-1; TCRdb indicates TRBD1, and absent DNA this call remains unverified. CDR3 length equals 15 residues. From germline, CDR1 is SGHTA and CDR2 FQGNSA. The CDR3 here is CASSAGTEGTGEQFF.

The chain couples TRBV7-8 to TRBJ1-5; the D gene TCRdb calls, TRBD1, cannot be checked with no DNA. In germline, CDR1 is SGHVS, CDR2 FQNEAQ. There are 16 residues in the CDR3. This CDR3 reads CASSLARTGGSQPQHF.